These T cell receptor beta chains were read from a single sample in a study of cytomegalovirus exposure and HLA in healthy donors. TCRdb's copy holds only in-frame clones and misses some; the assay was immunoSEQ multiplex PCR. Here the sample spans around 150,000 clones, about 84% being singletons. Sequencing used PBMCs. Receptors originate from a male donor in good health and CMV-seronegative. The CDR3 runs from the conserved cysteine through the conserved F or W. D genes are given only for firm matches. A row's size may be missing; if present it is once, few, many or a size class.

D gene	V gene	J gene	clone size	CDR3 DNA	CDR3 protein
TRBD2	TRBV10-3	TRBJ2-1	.	TGTGCCATCGGGACTAGCGGGAACAATGAGCAGTTCTTC	CAIGTSGNNEQFF
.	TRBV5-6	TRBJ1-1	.	TGTGCCAGCAGCTTGGTGGGGCAGCCTGAAGCTTTCTTT	CASSLVGQPEAFF
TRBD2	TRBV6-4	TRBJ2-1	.	TGTGCCAGCAGTGAAGCGGGAGGGAACAATGAGCAGTTCTTC	CASSEAGGNNEQFF
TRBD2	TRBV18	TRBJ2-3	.	TGTGCCAGCTCACCAACTAGCGGGAGTCGTGGTACGCAGTATTTT	CASSPTSGSRGTQYF
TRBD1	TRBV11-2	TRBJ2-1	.	TGTGCCAGCAGCTTTGGACAGGCGTACAATGAGCAGTTCTTC	CASSFGQAYNEQFF
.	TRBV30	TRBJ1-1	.	TGTGCCTGGAGTGTCGCAGGGAACCGGAACACTGAAGCTTTCTTT	CAWSVAGNRNTEAFF
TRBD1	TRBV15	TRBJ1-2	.	TGTGCCACCAGCAGGGAACAGGGGGACAGTGGCTACACCTTC	CATSREQGDSGYTF
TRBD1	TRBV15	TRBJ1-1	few	TGTGCCACCAGCGAGGGACAGGAGTACACTGAAGCTTTCTTT	CATSEGQEYTEAFF
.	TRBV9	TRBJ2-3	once	TGTGCCAGCAGCGTAAGGGGGGGAGGGGGGAGAGATACGCAGTATTTT	CASSVRGGGGRDTQYF
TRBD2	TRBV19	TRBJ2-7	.	TGTGCCAGTAGTATGGGGGGGTCCACCTACGAGCAGTACTTC	CASSMGGSTYEQYF
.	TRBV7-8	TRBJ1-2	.	TGTGCCAGCAGCTTAGGTGATCAGGGCTACACCTTC	CASSLGDQGYTF
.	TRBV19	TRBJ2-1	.	TGTGCCAGTAGTATTCCGAGGTTGAGCTCCTACAATGAGCAGTTCTTC	CASSIPRLSSYNEQFF
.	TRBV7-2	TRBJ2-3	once	TGTGCCAGCAGCTTAGTCAGGGTCACAGATACGCAGTATTTT	CASSLVRVTDTQYF
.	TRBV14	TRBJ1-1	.	TGTGCCAGCAGCCAAGATGGGGCCGAGGCTTTCTTT	CASSQDGAEAFF
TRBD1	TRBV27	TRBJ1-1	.	TGTGCCAGCACCGATCTGGGACAGACCACTGAAGCTTTCTTT	CASTDLGQTTEAFF
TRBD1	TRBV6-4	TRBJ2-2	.	TGTGCCAGCAGTGACGGACAGGGGGCTGGCGGGGAGCTGTTTTTT	CASSDGQGAGGELFF